What follows describes a single TCR beta chain. Germline CDR1 reads MNHNS; CDR2 reads SASEGT. The CDR3 has 13 amino acids. A modified ARM-PCR protocol with three rounds of nested PCR amplified TCRbeta. TCRdb ran MiXCR on the multiplex PCR reads and lists one entry per CDR3 protein. The sample records about 90,000 distinct CDR3 sequences, approximately 57% being singletons. These data are taken from a study of tumor and adjacent non-tumor tissue in lung cancer. On the study more broadly: Samples averaged about 4.2 million productive TCRbeta reads each.

The template was RNA from unsorted bulk tissue. The rearrangement links TRBV6-1 to TRBJ1-1, with a weak D call TRBD1 (5 bases). The source material was lung tumor tissue. This TCR came from a man between 65 and 85 years old with non-small cell lung cancer. CDR3 DNA: TGTAACAGCACCTTGGGAAGGGGCATGCCGGCTTTCTTT. This encodes CNSTLGRGMPAFF.